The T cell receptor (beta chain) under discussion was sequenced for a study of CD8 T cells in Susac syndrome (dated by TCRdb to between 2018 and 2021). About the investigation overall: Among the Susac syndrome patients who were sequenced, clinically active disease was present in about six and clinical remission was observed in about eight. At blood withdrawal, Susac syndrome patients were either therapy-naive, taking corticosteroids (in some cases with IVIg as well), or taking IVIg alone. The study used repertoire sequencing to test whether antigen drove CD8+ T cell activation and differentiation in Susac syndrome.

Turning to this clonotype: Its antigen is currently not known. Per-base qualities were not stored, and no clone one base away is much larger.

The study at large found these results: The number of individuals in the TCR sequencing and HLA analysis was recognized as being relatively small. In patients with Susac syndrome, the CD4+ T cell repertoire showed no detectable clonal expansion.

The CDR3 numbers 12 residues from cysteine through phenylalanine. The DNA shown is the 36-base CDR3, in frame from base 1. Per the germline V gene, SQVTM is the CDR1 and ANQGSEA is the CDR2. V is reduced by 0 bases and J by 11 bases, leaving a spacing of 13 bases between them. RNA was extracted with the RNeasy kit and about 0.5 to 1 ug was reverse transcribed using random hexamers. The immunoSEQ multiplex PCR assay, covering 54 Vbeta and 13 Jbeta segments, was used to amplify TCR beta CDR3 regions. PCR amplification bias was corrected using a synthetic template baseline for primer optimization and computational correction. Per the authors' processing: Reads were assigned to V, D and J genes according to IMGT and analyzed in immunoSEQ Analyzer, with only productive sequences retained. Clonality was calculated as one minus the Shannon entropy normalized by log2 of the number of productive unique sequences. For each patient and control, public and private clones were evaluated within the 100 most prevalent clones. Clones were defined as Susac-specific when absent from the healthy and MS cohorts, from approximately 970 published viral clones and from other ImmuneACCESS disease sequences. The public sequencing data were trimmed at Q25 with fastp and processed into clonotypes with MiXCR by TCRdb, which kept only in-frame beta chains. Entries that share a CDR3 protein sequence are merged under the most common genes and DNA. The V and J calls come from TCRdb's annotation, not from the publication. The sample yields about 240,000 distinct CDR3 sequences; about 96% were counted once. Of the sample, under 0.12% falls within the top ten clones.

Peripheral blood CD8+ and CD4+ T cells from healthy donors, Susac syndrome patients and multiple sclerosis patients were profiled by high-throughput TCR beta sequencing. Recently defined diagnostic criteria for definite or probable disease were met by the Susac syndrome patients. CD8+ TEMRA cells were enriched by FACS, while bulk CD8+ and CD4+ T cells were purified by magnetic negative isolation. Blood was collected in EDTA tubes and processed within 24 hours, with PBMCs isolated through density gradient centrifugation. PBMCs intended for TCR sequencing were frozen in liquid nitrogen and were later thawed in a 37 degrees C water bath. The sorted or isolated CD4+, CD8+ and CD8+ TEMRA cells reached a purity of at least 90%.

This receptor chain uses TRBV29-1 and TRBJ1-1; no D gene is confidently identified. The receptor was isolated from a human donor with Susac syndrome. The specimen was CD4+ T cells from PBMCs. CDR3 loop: CSVEDPPQAAFF. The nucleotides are TGCAGCGTTGAAGATCCCCCCCAGGCCGCTTTCTTT.